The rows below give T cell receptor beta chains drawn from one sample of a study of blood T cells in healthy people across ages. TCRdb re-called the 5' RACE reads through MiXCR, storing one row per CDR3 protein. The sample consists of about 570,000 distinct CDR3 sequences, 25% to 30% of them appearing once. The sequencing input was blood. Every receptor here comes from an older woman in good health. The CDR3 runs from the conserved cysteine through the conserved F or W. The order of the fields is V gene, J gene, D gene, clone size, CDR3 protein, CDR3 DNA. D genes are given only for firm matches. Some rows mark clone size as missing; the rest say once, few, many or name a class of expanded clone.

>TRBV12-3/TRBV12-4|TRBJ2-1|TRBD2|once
CASSRLAGTNNEQFF
TGTGCCAGCAGCCGACTAGCGGGAACTAACAATGAGCAGTTCTTC
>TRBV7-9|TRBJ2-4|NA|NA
CASSLEGGLLAKNIQYF
TGTGCCAGCAGCTTAGAAGGGGGGCTCCTAGCCAAAAACATTCAGTACTTC
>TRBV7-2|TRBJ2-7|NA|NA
CASSISPGEYYEQYF
TGTGCCAGCAGCATATCACCAGGGGAGTACTACGAGCAGTACTTC
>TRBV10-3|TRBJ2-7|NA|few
CAISGRDRDSSEQYF
TGTGCCATCAGTGGCCGGGACCGCGACTCCTCCGAGCAGTACTTC
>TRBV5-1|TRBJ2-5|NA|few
CASSLWENQETQYF
TGCGCCAGCAGCTTGTGGGAAAACCAAGAGACCCAGTACTTC
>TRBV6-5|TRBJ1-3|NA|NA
CASSRAGNTIYF
TGTGCCAGCAGCAGGGCTGGAAACACCATATATTTT
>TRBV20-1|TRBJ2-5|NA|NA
CSARDGPQETQYF
TGCAGTGCTAGAGACGGGCCTCAAGAGACCCAGTACTTC
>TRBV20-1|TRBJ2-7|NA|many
CSARDGTGIHEQYF
TGCAGTGCTAGAGATGGAACAGGGATCCACGAGCAGTACTTC
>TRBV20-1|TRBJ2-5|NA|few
CSAAPSEGAPETQYF
TGCAGTGCGGCCCCTAGCGAGGGGGCCCCAGAGACCCAGTACTTC
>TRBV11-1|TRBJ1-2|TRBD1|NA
CASSVNRGPNYGYTF
TGTGCCAGCAGCGTCAACAGGGGCCCCAACTATGGCTACACCTTC
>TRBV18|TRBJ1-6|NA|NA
CASSPSAGLVYNSPLHF
TGTGCCAGCTCACCCTCGGCAGGACTGGTTTATAATTCACCCCTCCACTTT
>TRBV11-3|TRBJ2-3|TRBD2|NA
CASSLFGTSGTDTQYF
TGTGCCAGCAGCTTATTCGGGACTAGCGGGACAGATACGCAGTATTTT
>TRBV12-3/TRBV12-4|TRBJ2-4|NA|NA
CASRSTGRGKNIQYF
TGTGCCAGCAGATCCACAGGGAGAGGCAAAAACATTCAGTACTTC
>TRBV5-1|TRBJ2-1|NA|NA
CASSLEIGPYNEQFF
TGCGCCAGCAGCTTGGAGATCGGACCCTACAATGAGCAGTTCTTC
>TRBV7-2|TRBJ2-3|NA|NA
CASSLVPTLGTDTQYF
TGTGCCAGCAGCTTAGTCCCGACGCTTGGGACAGATACGCAGTATTTT
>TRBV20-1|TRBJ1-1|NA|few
CSARTASNTEAFF
TGCAGTGCTAGGACGGCTTCGAACACTGAAGCTTTCTTT
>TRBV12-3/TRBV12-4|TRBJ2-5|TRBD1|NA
CASSLPTGGVETQYF
TGTGCCAGCAGTTTGCCGACAGGGGGCGTGGAGACCCAGTACTTC
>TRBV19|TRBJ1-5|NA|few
CASKTGPRDQPQHF
TGTGCCAGTAAAACAGGGCCCAGGGATCAGCCCCAGCATTTT
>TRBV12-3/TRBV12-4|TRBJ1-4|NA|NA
CASSPTVGGNDEKLFF
TGTGCCAGCAGCCCTACGGTTGGGGGCAATGATGAAAAACTGTTTTTT
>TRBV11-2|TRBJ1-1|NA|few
CASTRGGEAFF
TGTGCCAGCACTCGAGGGGGGGAAGCTTTCTTT
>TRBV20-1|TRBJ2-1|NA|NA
CSASRAGANEQFF
TGCAGTGCTAGTCGGGCGGGGGCAAATGAGCAGTTCTTC
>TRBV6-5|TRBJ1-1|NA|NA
CASRRDTEAFF
TGTGCCAGCAGGAGGGATACTGAAGCTTTCTTT
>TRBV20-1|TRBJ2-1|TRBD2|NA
CSARDARAGGYNEQFF
TGCAGTGCTAGAGATGCCAGAGCGGGGGGATACAATGAGCAGTTCTTC
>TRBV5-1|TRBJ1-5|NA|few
CASSKGRADQPQHF
TGCGCCAGCAGTAAGGGACGGGCTGATCAGCCCCAGCATTTT
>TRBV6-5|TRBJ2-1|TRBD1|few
CASSYWGQGGHYEQFF
TGTGCCAGCAGTTATTGGGGACAGGGAGGCCATTATGAGCAGTTCTTC
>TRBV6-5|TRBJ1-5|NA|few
CASSYSGRNQPQHF
TGTGCCAGCAGTTACTCTGGCAGAAATCAGCCCCAGCATTTT
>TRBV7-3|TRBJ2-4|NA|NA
CASSPEKGDIQYF
TGTGCCAGCAGCCCAGAAAAGGGGGACATTCAGTACTTC
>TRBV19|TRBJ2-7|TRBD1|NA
CASSAQQGSEQYF
TGTGCCAGTAGTGCCCAACAGGGGAGTGAGCAGTACTTC
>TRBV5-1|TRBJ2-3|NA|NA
CASSLVDFTDTQYF
TGCGCCAGCAGCTTGGTAGACTTCACAGATACGCAGTATTTT
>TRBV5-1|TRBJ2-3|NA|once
CASSLSRDFSNTDTQYF
TGCGCCAGCAGCTTGTCCCGGGACTTCTCGAACACAGATACGCAGTATTTT
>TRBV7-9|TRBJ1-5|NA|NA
CASNRDGNQPQHF
TGTGCCAGCAACAGGGATGGCAATCAGCCCCAGCATTTT
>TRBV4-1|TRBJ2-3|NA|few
CASSQDPAVKDTQYF
TGCGCCAGCAGCCAAGATCCCGCTGTTAAGGATACGCAGTATTTT
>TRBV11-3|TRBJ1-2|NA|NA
CASSLAPGPRGGYTF
TGTGCCAGCAGCTTAGCCCCGGGACCGCGGGGAGGCTACACCTTC
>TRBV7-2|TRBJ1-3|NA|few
CASSLGRGPDGNTIYF
TGTGCCAGCAGTTTGGGCAGGGGCCCAGATGGAAACACCATATATTTT
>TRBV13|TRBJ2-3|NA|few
CASSLKVRDTQYF
TGTGCCAGCAGCTTAAAGGTTCGGGATACGCAGTATTTT
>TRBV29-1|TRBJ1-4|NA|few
CSVEIRGGEKLFF
TGCAGCGTTGAGATCAGGGGAGGCGAAAAACTGTTTTTT
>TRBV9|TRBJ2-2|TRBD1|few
CASSLEGQGGGELFF
TGTGCCAGCAGCTTAGAAGGACAGGGTGGCGGGGAGCTGTTTTTT
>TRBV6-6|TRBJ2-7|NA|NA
CASSFPGEEQYF
TGTGCCAGCAGTTTTCCGGGCGAAGAGCAGTACTTC
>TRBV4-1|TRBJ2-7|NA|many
CASSQKSSYEQYF
TGCGCCAGCAGCCAAAAGAGCTCCTACGAGCAGTACTTC
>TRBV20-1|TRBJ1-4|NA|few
CSAIGVANEKLFF
TGCAGTGCTATTGGGGTAGCTAATGAAAAACTGTTTTTT
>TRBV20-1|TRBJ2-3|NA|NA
CSARRPTGNPSTDTQYF
TGCAGTGCTCGCCGACCCACAGGGAACCCTAGCACAGATACGCAGTATTTT
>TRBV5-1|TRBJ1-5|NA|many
CASRQKQPQHF
TGCGCCAGCAGACAAAAGCAGCCCCAGCATTTT
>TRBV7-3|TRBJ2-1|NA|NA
CASSLGPSRYNEQFF
TGTGCCAGCAGCTTAGGGCCCAGTAGATACAATGAGCAGTTCTTC
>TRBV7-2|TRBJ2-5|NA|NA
CASSLVGAQETQYF
TGTGCCAGCAGCTTAGTAGGGGCTCAAGAGACCCAGTACTTC
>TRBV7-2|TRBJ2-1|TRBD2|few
CASSRAGGPGNEQFF
TGTGCCAGCAGCCGAGCGGGGGGGCCTGGGAATGAGCAGTTCTTC
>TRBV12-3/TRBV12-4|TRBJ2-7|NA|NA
CASSFPSVPEQYF
TGTGCCAGCAGTTTCCCGTCGGTTCCTGAGCAGTACTTC
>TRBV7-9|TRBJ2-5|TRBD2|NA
CASSSSGGPYQETQYF
TGTGCCAGCAGCTCTAGCGGGGGCCCCTACCAAGAGACCCAGTACTTC
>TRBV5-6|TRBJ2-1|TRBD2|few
CASSPGGGSRYNEQFF
TGTGCCAGCAGCCCCGGCGGGGGGAGCCGCTACAATGAGCAGTTCTTC
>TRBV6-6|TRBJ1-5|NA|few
CASSYGGTNQPQHF
TGTGCCAGCAGTTACGGAGGTACAAATCAGCCCCAGCATTTT
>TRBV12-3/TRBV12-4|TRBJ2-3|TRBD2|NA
CASSPPPAGVMGTQYF
TGTGCCAGCAGTCCTCCTCCAGCGGGGGTTATGGGTACGCAGTATTTT
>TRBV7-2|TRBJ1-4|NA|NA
CASSYSGGANEKLFF
TGTGCCAGCAGCTATTCCGGTGGGGCTAATGAAAAACTGTTTTTT
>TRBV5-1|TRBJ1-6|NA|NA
CASSYLGVDSPLHF
TGCGCCAGCAGCTACTTGGGGGTGGATTCACCCCTCCACTTT
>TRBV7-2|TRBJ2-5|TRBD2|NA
CASSLRRGGDQYF
TGTGCCAGCAGCTTAAGGCGGGGGGGCGACCAGTACTTC
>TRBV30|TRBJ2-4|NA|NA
CATARDTKSIQYF
TGTGCGACCGCAAGGGACACCAAAAGCATTCAGTACTTC
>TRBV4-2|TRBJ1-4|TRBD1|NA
CASSQDVGTGGEDEKLFF
TGTGCCAGCAGCCAAGATGTGGGGACAGGGGGAGAGGATGAAAAACTGTTTTTT